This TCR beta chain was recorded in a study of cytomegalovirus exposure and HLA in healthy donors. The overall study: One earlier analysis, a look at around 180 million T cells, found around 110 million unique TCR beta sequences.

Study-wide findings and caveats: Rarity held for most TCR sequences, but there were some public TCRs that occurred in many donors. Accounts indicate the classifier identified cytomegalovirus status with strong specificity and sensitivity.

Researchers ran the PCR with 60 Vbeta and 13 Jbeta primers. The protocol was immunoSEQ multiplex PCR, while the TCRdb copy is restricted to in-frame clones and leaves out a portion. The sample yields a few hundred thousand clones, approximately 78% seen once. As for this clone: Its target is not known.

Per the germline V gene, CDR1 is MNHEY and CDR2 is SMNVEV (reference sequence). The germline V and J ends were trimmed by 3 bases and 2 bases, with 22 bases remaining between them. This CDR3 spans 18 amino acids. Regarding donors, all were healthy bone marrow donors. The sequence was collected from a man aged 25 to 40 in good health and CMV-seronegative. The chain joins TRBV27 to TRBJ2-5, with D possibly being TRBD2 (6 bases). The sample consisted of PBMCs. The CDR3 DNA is TGTGCCAGCAGTTTGGGAGGCGTTGGACATGGCTTTCAAGAGACCCAGTACTTC. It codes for CASSLGGVGHGFQETQYF.